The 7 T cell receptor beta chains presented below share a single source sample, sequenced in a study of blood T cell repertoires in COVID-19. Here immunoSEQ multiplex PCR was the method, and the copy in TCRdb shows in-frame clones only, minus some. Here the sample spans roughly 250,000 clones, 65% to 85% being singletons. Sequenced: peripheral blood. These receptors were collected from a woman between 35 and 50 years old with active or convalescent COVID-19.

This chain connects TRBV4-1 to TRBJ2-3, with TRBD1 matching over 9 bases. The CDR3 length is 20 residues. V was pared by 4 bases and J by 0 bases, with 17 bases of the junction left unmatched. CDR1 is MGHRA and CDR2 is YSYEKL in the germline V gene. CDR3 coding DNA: TGCGCCAGCAGCCCCGGGACAGGGCTCCTAAACCGCTCTAGCACAGATACGCAGTATTTT. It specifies CASSPGTGLLNRSSTDTQYF.

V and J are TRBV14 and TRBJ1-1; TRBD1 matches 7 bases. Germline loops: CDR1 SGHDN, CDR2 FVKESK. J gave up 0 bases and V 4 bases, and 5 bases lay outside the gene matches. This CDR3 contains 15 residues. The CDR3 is CASSRRTGLNTEAFF. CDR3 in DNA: TGTGCCAGCAGCCGCCGGACAGGATTGAACACTGAAGCTTTCTTT. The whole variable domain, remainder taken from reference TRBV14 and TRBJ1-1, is EAGVTQFPSHSVIEKGQTVTLRCDPISGHDNLYWYRRVMGKEIKFLLHFVKESKQDESGMPNNRFLAERTGGTYSTLKVQPAELEDSGVYFCASSRRTGLNTEAFFGQGTRLTVV.

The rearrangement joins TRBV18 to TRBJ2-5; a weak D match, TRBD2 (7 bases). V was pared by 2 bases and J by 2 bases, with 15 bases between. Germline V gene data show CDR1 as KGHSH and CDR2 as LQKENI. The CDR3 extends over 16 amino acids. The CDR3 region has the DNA TGTGCCAGCTCACCATCGGGGGGCGGTCGGCAAGAGACCCAGTACTTC. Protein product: CASSPSGGGRQETQYF.

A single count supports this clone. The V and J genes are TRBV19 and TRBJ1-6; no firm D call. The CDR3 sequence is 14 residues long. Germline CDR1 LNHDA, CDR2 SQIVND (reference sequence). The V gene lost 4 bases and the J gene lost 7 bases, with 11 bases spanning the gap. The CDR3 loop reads CASSRSAFNSPLHF. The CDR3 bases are TGTGCCAGTAGTAGATCAGCGTTCAATTCACCCCTCCACTTT.

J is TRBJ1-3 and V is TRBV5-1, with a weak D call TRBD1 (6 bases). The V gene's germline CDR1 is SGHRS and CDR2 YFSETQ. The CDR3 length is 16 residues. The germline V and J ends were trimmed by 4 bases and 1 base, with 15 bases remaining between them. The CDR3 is CASSLTRGSSGNTIYF. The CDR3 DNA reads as TGCGCCAGCAGCCTAACCAGGGGATCGTCTGGAAACACCATATATTTT.

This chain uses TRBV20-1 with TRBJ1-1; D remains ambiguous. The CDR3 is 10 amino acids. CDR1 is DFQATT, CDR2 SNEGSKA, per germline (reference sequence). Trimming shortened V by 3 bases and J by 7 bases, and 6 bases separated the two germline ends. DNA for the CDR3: TGCAGTGCTAGCGGGTTTGAAGCTTTCTTT. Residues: CSASGFEAFF.

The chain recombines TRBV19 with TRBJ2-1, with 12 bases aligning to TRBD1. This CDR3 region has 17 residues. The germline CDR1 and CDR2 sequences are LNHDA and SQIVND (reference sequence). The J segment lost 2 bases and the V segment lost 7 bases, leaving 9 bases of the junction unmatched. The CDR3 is CASKGQGAKMTYNEQFF. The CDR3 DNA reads TGTGCCAGTAAGGGACAGGGGGCGAAGATGACCTACAATGAGCAGTTCTTC.